Reported below is one T cell receptor (beta chain). Its antigen is unknown. Qualities for individual bases were not recorded, and no much larger clone is one base off. This specimen belongs to a study of chemoradiotherapy in HPV16-positive cancers (dated by TCRdb to about 2022). Regarding the study in general: Candidate HPV-specific T-cell clones and common TCR motifs were defined by functional T-cell assays performed on cells from two HPV16-positive patients. The study asked whether T-cell immunity to the HPV oncoproteins E6 and E7 changes during chemoradiotherapy and whether this immunity affects survival. The candidate HPV-specific TCRs and motifs were then tracked in TCR repertoires from about 93 patients with HPV-related cancers. General findings and caveats noted by the study authors: Expansion of candidate HPV-specific clones and E7-related TCR motifs was observed in the tumor microenvironment during treatment, whereas no such expansion was observed for non-HPV-specific T cells. Only a couple of HPV16-positive patients were used to derive the functional definition of HPV-specific T cells, and the survival association was reported for HPV16-positive patients. Among HPV16-positive patients, expansion of HPV-responsive T cells during chemoradiotherapy was associated with better recurrence-free survival.

Repertoires were sampled repeatedly over the course of chemoradiotherapy so that clonal expansion in the tumor microenvironment could be followed. Libraries were constructed by the immunoSEQ multiplex PCR assay. Here the immuneACCESS table is served through TCRdb, limited to in-frame sequences with V and J called. Missing clones are a known gap in these copies; in checked studies unresolved V genes cover under half, and the rest lacks a known reason. A total of about 29,000 clones appear in this sample, over 85% of them only once. In total, the top ten clones hold roughly 18% of the sample. V is reduced by 5 bases and J by 7 bases, leaving a spacing of 15 bases between them. Reading the germline V gene (reference sequence) gives CDR1 LNHNV and CDR2 YYDKDF. The CDR3 starts with the cysteine, ends with the phenylalanine, and has 14 residues. This entry keeps only the CDR3 DNA: 42 bases, framed from base 1.

The sample consisted of blood, taken from a patient who underwent chemoradiotherapy. This clonotype was sampled from a human donor with HPV-associated anogenital cancer. This sequence uses TRBV15 and TRBJ2-1; 7 matching bases give a weak D call of TRBD2. The CDR3 corresponds to CATSGGGPSNEQFF. In nucleotides, the sequence is TGTGCCACCAGCGGGGGGGGGCCGTCGAATGAGCAGTTCTTC. Here the CDR3 is joined to the reference TRBV15 and TRBJ2-1 genes, and the full variable domain is: DAMVIQNPRYQVTQFGKPVTLSCSQTLNHNVMYWYQQKSSQAPKLLFHYYDKDFNNEADTPDNFQSRRPNTSFCFLDIRSPGLGDTAMYLCATSGGGPSNEQFFGPGTRLTVL.